The 31 T cell receptor beta chains listed next were all sequenced from one sample in a study of CD8 T cells in ankylosing spondylitis. TCRdb analysed the 5' RACE reads with MiXCR anew, one entry per CDR3 protein. The sample includes about 220,000 distinct CDR3 sequences, around 17% of them seen just once. No antigen has been assigned to these receptors. Findings of the study overall: In ankylosing spondylitis blood, a motif of roughly eight highly homologous TCR beta variants appeared characteristic.

The sample comprised blood, either unsorted or a sorted T cell fraction (not recorded which). The receptors were sampled from a male donor with ankylosing spondylitis.

This clonotype was seen only a few times. The V call is TRBV4-3, the J call TRBJ1-6, with D tentatively TRBD1 (6 bases). The V end was cut by 1 base, the J end by 10 bases, with 14 bases between. The CDR3 extends over 15 amino acids. Looked up from germline, CDR1 is LGHNA and CDR2 is YSLEER. The CDR3 here is CASSQVGGGISPLHF. DNA for the CDR3: TGCGCCAGCAGCCAAGTAGGAGGGGGGATATCACCCCTCCACTTT.

This clonotype was picked up a small number of times. The rearrangement uses TRBV7-9 and TRBJ2-7; TRBD1 matches at 9 bases. The V segment lost 1 base and the J segment 3 bases; nucleotides outside the gene matches: 1. The CDR3 has 14 amino acids. Per germline, CDR1 SEHNR and CDR2 FQNEAQ (reference sequence). DNA of the CDR3: TGTGCCAGCAGCTTAGACAGGGGGCTCTACGAGCAGTACTTC. Protein: CASSLDRGLYEQYF.

CDR3: CAWSISGSYEQYF. The CDR3 nucleotides are TGTGCCTGGAGTATTTCCGGCTCCTACGAGCAGTACTTC. The genes are TRBV30 and TRBJ2-7, with D unclear. The length of the CDR3 is 13 residues. Germline V gene lookup returns CDR1 GTSNPN and CDR2 SVGIG (reference sequence). V gave up 2 bases and J gave up 0 bases, with 8 bases separating them.

This clonotype was detected many times. The chain's CDR3 is CSVPWEGLATDTQYF. The CDR3, as DNA: TGCAGCGTCCCCTGGGAAGGACTAGCAACAGATACGCAGTATTTT. The gene calls are TRBV29-1 and TRBJ2-3; TRBD2 matches at 8 bases. Germline V gene sequence: CDR1 SQVTM, CDR2 ANQGSEA. The CDR3 is made up of 15 amino acids. The junction had 11 bases not matched to a gene; V was cut back by 6 bases and J by 3 bases.

The chain joins TRBV13 to TRBJ2-7, with a tentative D call TRBD2 (5 bases). Per the germline V gene, CDR1 is PRHDT and CDR2 is FYEKMQ (reference sequence). This CDR3 has 15 amino acids. V was trimmed by 1 base and J by 6 bases, leaving 16 bases between them. The CDR3 DNA reads TGTGCCAGCAGCTTAGAGGTAGCGATGGGTACCGAGCAGTACTTC. This codes for CASSLEVAMGTEQYF.

Only a few counts were recorded for this clonotype. This chain connects TRBV9 to TRBJ2-7; D remains ambiguous. Germline CDR1 reads SGDLS; CDR2 reads YYNGEE. The CDR3 sequence is 15 residues long. V dropped 0 bases and J dropped 1 base, with 11 bases sitting between them. CDR3 sequence (DNA): TGTGCCAGCAGCGTAGCTCCGACTCAATCCTACGAGCAGTACTTC. The encoded protein is CASSVAPTQSYEQYF.

The chain joins TRBV5-6 to TRBJ2-7; D gene uncertain. V gave up 0 bases and J gave up 0 bases, with 13 bases separating them. This CDR3 spans 16 amino acids. The V gene's germline CDR1 is SGHDT and CDR2 YYEEEE. The CDR3 is CASSLATPIFSYEQYF. CDR3 coding DNA: TGTGCCAGCAGCTTGGCCACGCCTATATTCTCCTACGAGCAGTACTTC.

V usage is TRBV12-3 or TRBV12-4 and J usage is TRBJ2-5; tentatively, D is TRBD2 (5 bases). The CDR3 loop spans 14 amino acids. The germline V and J ends were trimmed by 4 bases and 5 bases, with 14 bases remaining between them. The CDR3 loop is CASSYQDRRETQYF. In DNA form, the CDR3 reads TGTGCCAGCAGTTACCAGGATAGGAGGGAGACCCAGTACTTC.

The chain uses TRBV20-1 and TRBJ2-1; a possible D gene is TRBD2 (5 bases). CDR1 is DFQATT and CDR2 is SNEGSKA in the germline V gene (reference sequence). Trimming took off 6 bases at V and 1 base at J, with 13 bases between the two ends. The CDR3 covers 14 residues. CDR3 sequence reads: CSADAGKSYNEQFF. The DNA for the CDR3 is TGCAGTGCCGACGCCGGGAAATCCTACAATGAGCAGTTCTTC.

There are a few counts of this clonotype. The chain employs TRBV7-6 and TRBJ1-1; 9 nucleotides match TRBD1. CDR1 and CDR2 from the germline V gene are SGHVS and FNYEAQ. With 2 bases clipped from V and 1 base from J, the junction kept 11 bases outside the gene matches. The CDR3 extends over 18 amino acids. CDR3 residues: CASSLTPSDRGTNTEAFF. CDR3 DNA sequence: TGTGCCAGCAGCTTAACCCCCTCGGACAGGGGCACGAACACTGAAGCTTTCTTT.

This clonotype was seen a handful of times. The CDR3 coding sequence is TGTGCCAGCAGCTTAGGACAGCCCTTATATGGCTACACCTTC. This translates into CASSLGQPLYGYTF. This chain uses TRBV7-9 with TRBJ1-2; tentatively, D is TRBD1 (5 bases). Germline V gives CDR1 SEHNR, CDR2 FQNEAQ (reference sequence). The CDR3 totals 14 residues. The V end was cut by 1 base, the J end by 5 bases, with 11 bases between.

In this sample, this clonotype turned up a few times. This chain uses TRBV7-9 with TRBJ1-1, with 9 bases that match TRBD1. There are 15 residues in the CDR3. The V gene's germline CDR1 is SEHNR and CDR2 FQNEAQ (reference sequence). Trimming removed 5 bases from V and 5 bases from J; junction bases left unmatched: 9. CDR3 nucleotide sequence: TGTGCCAGCAGCCAACGGGGACAGGGAGAAACTGAAGCTTTCTTT. It is translated as CASSQRGQGETEAFF.

This clonotype appeared a few times. V is TRBV28 and J is TRBJ2-7; 12 bases map to TRBD1. Trimming cost V 4 bases and J 2 bases; bases outside gene matches: 12. CDR1 is MDHEN, CDR2 SYDVKM, per germline. The CDR3 spans 18 residues. The CDR3 sequence is CASSSRDRGLPTPYEQYF. The CDR3 nucleotides are TGTGCCAGCAGTTCCAGGGACAGGGGGCTCCCAACCCCCTACGAGCAGTACTTC.

This clonotype was seen a single time. CDR3 nucleotide sequence: TGTGCCAGCAGTCCAGACGATAATGAAAAACTGTTTTTT. Encoded protein: CASSPDDNEKLFF. The chain carries TRBV7-8 and TRBJ1-4; D not resolved. The CDR3 spans 13 residues. The germline V and J ends were trimmed by 6 bases and 4 bases, with 9 bases remaining between them. Germline CDR1 and CDR2: SGHVS and FQNEAQ.

The rearrangement links TRBV6-2 or TRBV6-3 to TRBJ2-1; D is uncertain. V shed 6 bases and J shed 5 bases, with 17 bases lying between them. The germline V gene encodes CDR1 MNHEY and CDR2 SVGEGT. CDR3 length: 15 residues. The CDR3 loop is CASSRPSDSNNEQFF. The CDR3 DNA is TGTGCCAGCAGCCGCCCGTCAGACTCGAACAATGAGCAGTTCTTC.

The chain couples TRBV12-3 or TRBV12-4 to TRBJ1-2; D remains unclear. This CDR3 has 14 residues. V shed 10 bases and J shed 5 bases, with 20 bases lying between them. For the CDR3, the DNA is TGTGCCACCCAAAGCGGATACAGTCATTATGGCTACACCTTC. It translates to CATQSGYSHYGYTF.

The chain carries TRBV3-1 and TRBJ1-2; possibly TRBD1 for D (6 bases). The CDR3 extends over 12 amino acids. Germline V gene data show CDR1 as LGHDT and CDR2 as YNNKEL (reference sequence). Trimming left V 1 base short and J 7 bases short, with 7 bases between. CDR3 loop: CASSQGGAGYTF. For the CDR3, the DNA is TGTGCCAGCAGCCAAGGGGGGGCTGGCTACACCTTC.

The chain employs TRBV4-1 and TRBJ2-3; D remains ambiguous. Germline-derived CDR1 and CDR2 are MGHRA and YSYEKL. The ends were cut back, 1 base at V and 2 bases at J, with 10 bases in the middle. This CDR3 comprises 15 residues. CDR3 nucleotide sequence: TGCGCCAGCAGCCAAGTTAGGTCCGACACAGATACGCAGTATTTT. It codes for CASSQVRSDTDTQYF.

V and J are TRBV6-1 and TRBJ2-3; D call uncertain. The length of the CDR3 is 12 residues. The V end lost 2 bases, the J end lost 4 bases, and 4 bases lay between the germline ends. Germline CDR1 and CDR2: MNHNS and SASEGT. The CDR3 loop reads CASSEIPDTQYF. The CDR3 nucleotides are TGTGCCAGCAGTGAAATCCCAGATACGCAGTATTTT.

CDR3 in amino acids: CASSPSGTYGYTF. In DNA, the CDR3 is TGTGCCAGCAGCCCATCAGGGACCTATGGCTACACCTTC. This chain joins TRBV3-1 and TRBJ1-2, with a possible D match to TRBD1 (5 bases). Germline CDR1 LGHDT, CDR2 YNNKEL (reference sequence). This CDR3 contains 13 residues. V was pared by 4 bases and J by 4 bases, with 10 bases between.

In its sample, this clonotype was seen a few times. The gene calls are TRBV12-3 or TRBV12-4 and TRBJ2-1; TRBD2 matches at 12 bases. The CDR3 has 15 residues. The junction had 6 bases not matched to a gene; V was cut back by 6 bases and J by 6 bases. In DNA form, the CDR3 reads TGTGCCAGCAGCAGACTAGCGGGGGCCCTCAATGAGCAGTTCTTC. Translating it yields CASSRLAGALNEQFF.

The chain combines TRBV7-9 with TRBJ2-7; weak D call: TRBD1 (5 bases). Germline V gene data show CDR1 as SEHNR and CDR2 as FQNEAQ (reference sequence). Trimming shortened V by 5 bases and J by 1 base, and 18 bases separated the two germline ends. The CDR3 runs to 16 residues. The CDR3 nucleotides read TGTGCCAGCAGCATCATGGACGAGAAGGGGTCCTACGAGCAGTACTTC. Encoded protein: CASSIMDEKGSYEQYF. The full variable domain, with the rest looked up from reference TRBV7-9 and TRBJ2-7, is DTGVSQNPRHKITKRGQNVTFRCDPISEHNRLYWYRQTLGQGPEFLTYFQNEAQLEKSRLLSDRFSAERPKGSFSTLEIQRTEQGDSAMYLCASSIMDEKGSYEQYFGPGTRLTVT.

This clonotype was detected only a few times. The rearrangement joins TRBV4-1 to TRBJ2-7, with 11 bases lining up with TRBD2. Trimming at V came to 4 bases and at J to 4 bases, leaving 3 bases not matched to a gene. The CDR3 is 14 amino acids. Germline assignment: CDR1 MGHRA and CDR2 YSYEKL. Here the CDR3 reads CASSPTSGMYEQYF. DNA for the CDR3: TGCGCCAGCAGCCCGACTAGCGGGATGTACGAGCAGTACTTC.

This clonotype was picked up many times. The V call is TRBV10-3, the J call TRBJ2-7, with TRBD1 identical over 11 bases. Trimming took 4 bases from V and 2 from J; bases not matched to a gene: 1. CDR1 is ENHRY, CDR2 SYGVKD, per germline. CDR3 size: 14 residues. In nucleotides, the CDR3 is TGTGCCATCAGTGGGGGACAGGGGGCCTACGAGCAGTACTTC. It codes for CAISGGQGAYEQYF.

This clonotype was counted between two and nine times. The chain couples TRBV9 to TRBJ2-3; 13 bases are shared with TRBD2. The CDR3 totals 16 residues. V lost 2 bases, J lost 3 bases, and 3 bases stayed unmatched. Germline CDR1 is SGDLS and CDR2 is YYNGEE. Written as DNA, the CDR3 is TGTGCCAGCAGCGTGGGACTAGCGGGGTGGACAGATACGCAGTATTTT. It codes for CASSVGLAGWTDTQYF.

This clonotype appeared a few times. The V and J genes are TRBV7-9 and TRBJ1-1; D is ambiguous. CDR1 is SEHNR, CDR2 FQNEAQ, per germline (reference sequence). V was trimmed by 1 base and J by 3 bases, leaving 6 bases between them. The CDR3 has 13 residues. CDR3 in DNA: TGTGCCAGCAGCTTAGGAGTGGACACTGAAGCTTTCTTT. Amino acids: CASSLGVDTEAFF.

This chain connects TRBV28 to TRBJ2-1, with 8 bases matching TRBD2. The CDR3 sequence is 13 residues long. Germline V CDR1 and CDR2: MDHEN, SYDVKM. Trimming cost V 6 bases and J 8 bases; bases outside gene matches: 6. In nucleotides, the CDR3 is TGTGCCAGCAGCCCCGCGGGAGGAGATGAGCAGTTCTTC. Protein: CASSPAGGDEQFF.

This clonotype was counted a few times. The chain employs TRBV7-9 and TRBJ1-1, with D perhaps TRBD1 (5 bases). Germline CDR1 is SEHNR and CDR2 is FQNEAQ (reference sequence). The length of the CDR3 is 13 residues. Between the trimmed V and J ends, which lost 6 bases and 0 bases, there was a span of 8 bases. CDR3 DNA sequence: TGTGCCAGCAGTTCGACAGTGAACACTGAAGCTTTCTTT. It specifies CASSSTVNTEAFF.

This clonotype was recorded a few times. This sequence joins TRBV27 and TRBJ2-3, with 10 bases identical to TRBD2. In germline, CDR1 is MNHEY, CDR2 SMNVEV (reference sequence). V lost 6 bases to trimming and J lost 2 bases; unmatched junction nucleotides: 5. The CDR3 length is 15 residues. CDR3: CASSWTSGNTDTQYF. The CDR3 DNA reads TGTGCCAGCAGCTGGACTAGCGGAAACACAGATACGCAGTATTTT.

The table lists this clonotype with a few counts. This chain uses TRBV9 with TRBJ2-7; 12 bases map to TRBD1. J lost 3 bases, V lost 3 bases, and 7 bases had no gene match. The CDR3 consists of 16 residues. Germline V gene sequence: CDR1 SGDLS, CDR2 YYNGEE. CDR3 loop: CASSASGTGGFYEQYF. CDR3 DNA sequence: TGTGCCAGCAGCGCCTCCGGGACAGGGGGCTTCTACGAGCAGTACTTC.

Many counts were recorded for this clonotype. In DNA form, the CDR3 reads TGTGCCAGCAGCCTCTGGAGAAGGGATACGCAGTATTTT. It encodes CASSLWRRDTQYF. The chain uses TRBV14 and TRBJ2-3, with D unclear. With 4 bases removed from V and 6 bases from J, the gap between germline ends came to 11 bases. The germline V gene encodes CDR1 SGHDN and CDR2 FVKESK. This CDR3 comprises 13 residues.